This entry lists 25 T cell receptor beta chains sequenced from one sample in a study of T cell repertoires in cytomegalovirus infection. One entry per CDR3 protein, called by TCRdb with MiXCR from the reads. Found here are about 260,000 distinct CDR3 sequences, 12% to 15% of them singletons; the top ten hold 8.5% to 10%. Specimen: PBMCs. The receptors were sampled from a human donor in good health (CMV status not recorded). Some clones in this sample may be carry-over from other donors' samples.

In its sample, this clonotype was seen a few times. The J gene is TRBJ2-3, the V gene TRBV2, with 11 bases fitting TRBD1. The CDR3 covers 16 residues. The germline V gene encodes CDR1 SNHLY and CDR2 FYNNEI. J gave up 1 base and V 7 bases, and 7 bases lay outside the gene matches. CDR3 amino acids: CASIPGTGGRTDTQYF. The CDR3 DNA follows: TGTGCCAGCATCCCCGGGACAGGGGGACGCACAGATACGCAGTATTTT. The variable domain in full, with the rest retrieved from reference TRBV2 and TRBJ2-3, is EPEVTQTPSHQVTQMGQEVILRCVPISNHLYFYWYRQILGQKVEFLVSFYNNEISEKSEIFDDQFSVERPDGSNFTLKIRSTKLEDSAMYFCASIPGTGGRTDTQYFGPGTRLTVL.

This clonotype showed up just once. The chain carries TRBV6-4 and TRBJ1-1; D is uncertain. The CDR3 loop spans 13 amino acids. V was shortened by 2 bases and J by 0 bases, with 4 bases between the two germline ends. Germline V gives CDR1 MRHNA, CDR2 SNTAGT. The CDR3 region is CASSDAMNTEAFF. The CDR3 DNA is TGTGCCAGCAGTGACGCCATGAACACTGAAGCTTTCTTT.

The sample holds one count of this clonotype. The chain combines TRBV11-2 with TRBJ1-4; TRBD1 is a possible D gene (5 bases). From germline, CDR1 is SGHAT and CDR2 FQNNGV. V was pared by 1 base and J by 4 bases, with 16 bases between. CDR3 length: 17 amino acids. The CDR3 nucleotides read TGTGCCAGCAGCTTAGTCTTCGGGGACGCTTATAATGAAAAACTGTTTTTT. Encoded protein: CASSLVFGDAYNEKLFF.

J is TRBJ1-1 and V is TRBV5-1; TRBD1 matches at 10 bases. Trimming removed 0 bases from V and 5 bases from J; junction bases left unmatched: 4. Germline V gene data show CDR1 as SGHRS and CDR2 as YFSETQ. CDR3 length: 15 amino acids. The CDR3, as DNA: TGCGCCAGCAGCTTGGAGCCGGGACAGGGGACTGAAGCTTTCTTT. As protein: CASSLEPGQGTEAFF. The full variable domain, completed using reference TRBV5-1 and TRBJ1-1, is KAGVTQTPRYLIKTRGQQVTLSCSPISGHRSVSWYQQTPGQGLQFLFEYFSETQRNKGNFPGRFSGRQFSNSRSEMNVSTLELGDSALYLCASSLEPGQGTEAFFGQGTRLTVV.

This clonotype was counted ten times or more. V usage is TRBV2 and J usage is TRBJ2-5; perhaps TRBD1 as D (6 bases). Between the trimmed V and J ends, which lost 7 bases and 5 bases, there was a span of 14 bases. This CDR3 region has 13 residues. From germline, CDR1 is SNHLY and CDR2 FYNNEI. The DNA of the CDR3 is TGTGCCAGCACCGGACAGTTGGAGGAGACCCAGTACTTC. Residues: CASTGQLEETQYF. Complete variable domain (other parts from reference TRBV2 and TRBJ2-5): EPEVTQTPSHQVTQMGQEVILRCVPISNHLYFYWYRQILGQKVEFLVSFYNNEISEKSEIFDDQFSVERPDGSNFTLKIRSTKLEDSAMYFCASTGQLEETQYFGPGTRLLVL.

This chain joins TRBV5-1 and TRBJ2-3; D possibly corresponds to TRBD1 (5 bases). The CDR3 covers 16 residues. The V end lost 5 bases, the J end lost 6 bases, and 22 bases lay between the germline ends. The V gene's germline CDR1 is SGHRS and CDR2 YFSETQ. CDR3 loop: CASRLGAPGDWDTQYF. DNA for the CDR3: TGCGCCAGCAGGTTAGGGGCTCCCGGAGATTGGGATACGCAGTATTTT.

The rearrangement uses TRBV12-3 or TRBV12-4 and TRBJ1-1, with a possible D match to TRBD1 (6 bases). This CDR3 contains 15 residues. Trimming removed 6 bases from V and 4 bases from J, with 18 bases in between. The CDR3 DNA sequence: TGTGCCAGCAGACATTTCGGACAGATGGGCACTGAAGCTTTCTTT. Translation gives CASRHFGQMGTEAFF.

The CDR3 sequence is CSVRVHDRGRGYGYTF. The CDR3 coding sequence is TGCAGTGTTCGTGTCCATGACAGGGGAAGAGGCTATGGCTACACCTTC. The chain couples TRBV20-1 to TRBJ1-2, with 8 bases aligning to TRBD1. The V gene end was trimmed by 7 bases and the J gene end by 4 bases; junction bases not matched to a gene: 17. Germline loops: CDR1 DFQATT, CDR2 SNEGSKA (reference sequence). The CDR3 runs to 16 residues.

This clonotype is a singleton in its sample. This could be a read error, since a much larger clone is one nucleotide away. The rearrangement joins TRBV18 to TRBJ2-3; D is uncertain. V lost 5 bases and J 0 bases, leaving 15 bases between the germline ends. From germline, CDR1 is KGHSH and CDR2 LQKENI. The CDR3 length is 16 residues. In nucleotides, the CDR3 is TGTGCCAGCTCATCCCAGATGGTAACTAGCACAGATACGCAGTATTTT. Its protein is CASSSQMVTSTDTQYF.

J is TRBJ2-5 and V is TRBV20-1; TRBD2 matches at 12 bases. Per the germline V gene, CDR1 is DFQATT and CDR2 is SNEGSKA (reference sequence). V trimming: 0 bases; J trimming: 6 bases; junction bases outside the gene matches: 5. The length of the CDR3 is 15 residues. The CDR3 nucleotides read TGCAGTGCTAGAGATTTGACTAGCGGGAGAAAGACCCAGTACTTC. Translated: CSARDLTSGRKTQYF.

This clonotype was counted a few times. CDR3 DNA sequence: TGTGCCAGCAGACTCCCAGTGGATACGCAGTATTTT. Translated, it gives CASRLPVDTQYF. This sequence joins TRBV14 and TRBJ2-3, with D hard to call. The germline CDR1 and CDR2 sequences are SGHDN and FVKESK. This CDR3 is built from 12 residues. Trimming shortened V by 6 bases and J by 6 bases, and 10 bases separated the two germline ends. Full variable domain (remainder filled in from reference TRBV14 and TRBJ2-3): EAGVTQFPSHSVIEKGQTVTLRCDPISGHDNLYWYRRVMGKEIKFLLHFVKESKQDESGMPNNRFLAERTGGTYSTLKVQPAELEDSGVYFCASRLPVDTQYFGPGTRLTVL.

The sample holds a few counts of this clonotype. This chain links TRBV24-1 with TRBJ2-5, with 10 bases identical to TRBD2. V was clipped by 3 bases and J by 5 bases; unmatched bases: 5. CDR1 is KGHDR, CDR2 SFDVKD, per germline. This CDR3 region has 15 residues. CDR3 DNA sequence: TGTGCCACCAGTGATATAGCGGGAGGAAAGGAGACCCAGTACTTC. Translated, it gives CATSDIAGGKETQYF.

The rearrangement uses TRBV20-1 and TRBJ2-3; 10 bases are a match to TRBD2. With 5 bases clipped from V and 6 bases from J, the junction kept 14 bases outside the gene matches. Germline loops: CDR1 DFQATT, CDR2 SNEGSKA (reference sequence). The CDR3 runs 16 residues. This chain's CDR3 is CSADASIHSGGDTQYF. The CDR3 DNA reads as TGCAGTGCTGACGCTTCCATTCATAGCGGGGGGGATACGCAGTATTTT.

This clonotype was detected a few times. The chain carries TRBV2 and TRBJ1-1, with 9 bases fitting TRBD1. The CDR3 has 13 amino acids. Germline V gene data show CDR1 as SNHLY and CDR2 as FYNNEI. With 6 bases clipped from V and 4 bases from J, the junction kept 3 bases outside the gene matches. This chain's CDR3 is CASRKGQGTEAFF. The CDR3 DNA follows: TGTGCCAGCAGAAAGGGACAGGGCACTGAAGCTTTCTTT.

This clonotype was detected a few times. The chain employs TRBV5-5 and TRBJ1-1, with D hard to call. Trimming pared 1 base from V and 7 bases from J, leaving 11 bases between. Germline V gene data show CDR1 as SGHKS and CDR2 as YYEKEE (reference sequence). The CDR3 is made up of 13 amino acids. The DNA for the CDR3 is TGTGCCAGCAGCTTGAGTGAGAAGGGTGAAGCTTTCTTT. It translates to CASSLSEKGEAFF.

The chain is built from TRBV25-1 and TRBJ2-7; 14 positions agree with TRBD2. Germline loops: CDR1 MGHDK, CDR2 SYGVNS. The ends lost 7 bases at V and 0 bases at J; junction bases unmatched: 2. This CDR3 is built from 15 residues. The CDR3 DNA sequence: TGTGCCAGCATCGGGACTAGCGGGGGCTCCTACGAGCAGTACTTC. This encodes CASIGTSGGSYEQYF.

This clonotype was counted at least ten times. The chain has TRBV7-8 and TRBJ1-1, with D unresolved. The CDR3 sequence is 16 residues long. Trimming stripped 0 bases from V and 5 bases from J, with 16 bases between. The V gene's germline CDR1 is SGHVS and CDR2 FQNEAQ. For the CDR3, the DNA is TGTGCCAGCAGCTTAGCGCGGAGCCGAGGGAATACTGAAGCTTTCTTT. Amino acids: CASSLARSRGNTEAFF.

In this sample, this clonotype turned up many times. The rearrangement uses TRBV6-1 and TRBJ2-3; the match to TRBD2 covers 12 bases. The CDR3 consists of 18 residues. V shed 5 bases and J 3 bases; nucleotides not matched to a gene: 12. The germline V gene has CDR1 MNHNS and CDR2 SASEGT. CDR3 in amino acids: CASSSKTSGGMATDTQYF. CDR3 nucleotides: TGTGCCAGCAGTTCTAAGACTAGCGGGGGTATGGCTACAGATACGCAGTATTTT.

This clonotype was counted at least ten times. V is TRBV7-2 and J is TRBJ1-5; D perhaps matches TRBD1 (5 bases). V dropped 4 bases and J dropped 5 bases, with 12 bases sitting between them. There are 14 residues in the CDR3. Per germline, CDR1 SGHTA and CDR2 FQGNSA. CDR3 sequence reads: CASSYAGRDQPQHF. CDR3 sequence (DNA): TGTGCCAGCAGCTACGCAGGGAGGGATCAGCCCCAGCATTTT.

The chain recombines TRBV29-1 with TRBJ2-3; a possible D gene is TRBD1 (6 bases). The CDR3 covers 15 residues. Germline V gene sequence: CDR1 SQVTM, CDR2 ANQGSEA. Between the trimmed V and J ends, which lost 3 bases and 1 base, there was a span of 14 bases. The CDR3 here is CSVEPTGMGTDTQYF. In DNA, the CDR3 is TGCAGCGTTGAGCCTACAGGGATGGGCACAGATACGCAGTATTTT.

This clonotype has a count of ten or more. The chain's CDR3 is CASSLSLRGQETQYF. The CDR3 region has the DNA TGTGCCAGCAGCTTATCTTTGCGGGGGCAAGAGACCCAGTACTTC. The V and J genes are TRBV7-2 and TRBJ2-5; 7 bases agree with TRBD2. The CDR3 loop spans 15 amino acids. J lost 2 bases, V lost 2 bases, and 5 bases had no gene match. CDR1 is SGHTA and CDR2 is FQGNSA in the germline V gene.

This clonotype was counted ten times or more. The chain employs TRBV7-3 and TRBJ2-2; no clear D gene. This CDR3 comprises 16 residues. V shed 5 bases and J shed 5 bases, with 18 bases lying between them. Looked up from germline, CDR1 is SGHTA and CDR2 is FQGTGA. The CDR3 nucleotides read TGTGCCAGCAGCACCCACGGCAGTCGAAGTACCGGGGAGCTGTTTTTT. Protein: CASSTHGSRSTGELFF.

This rearrangement joins TRBV10-3 to TRBJ1-1, with D possibly TRBD1 on 5 matching bases. Germline V gives CDR1 ENHRY, CDR2 SYGVKD. CDR3 length equals 15 residues. Trimming removed 2 bases at V and 0 bases at J, with 10 bases between. CDR3 sequence (DNA): TGTGCCATCAGTGAGGCGGGGCCAGTGAACACTGAAGCTTTCTTT. It specifies CAISEAGPVNTEAFF.

This clonotype was counted between two and nine times. The chain combines TRBV6-1 with TRBJ1-1; 9 positions match TRBD1. The CDR3 sequence is 13 residues long. V lost 5 bases, J lost 3 bases, and 1 base stayed unmatched. Germline-derived CDR1 and CDR2 are MNHNS and SASEGT. CDR3 sequence: CASSRQGDTEAFF. For the CDR3, the DNA is TGTGCCAGCAGTCGACAGGGGGACACTGAAGCTTTCTTT.

This clonotype was seen repeatedly, ten times or more. CDR3 residues: CSASGTAKPYEQYF. CDR3 DNA sequence: TGCAGTGCTAGCGGGACAGCCAAACCCTACGAGCAGTACTTC. J is TRBJ2-7 and V is TRBV20-1, with TRBD1 matching over 7 bases. CDR1 is DFQATT and CDR2 is SNEGSKA in the germline V gene (reference sequence). CDR3 length: 14 amino acids. Trimming took 3 bases from V and 2 from J; bases not matched to a gene: 7.